The 9 T cell receptor beta chains reported below all come from one sample, sequenced in a study of control samples from healthy donors and cancer patients. Some clones are missing from TCRdb's copy, which holds only in-frame ones; the method was immunoSEQ multiplex PCR. This sample has about 160,000 clones, with 80% to 95% found just once. Sequencing used blood. These receptor sequences come from a woman aged 25 to 39 in good health.

This rearrangement joins TRBV6-1 to TRBJ2-3; 12 bases are a match to TRBD2. The germline gives CDR1 MNHNS, CDR2 SASEGT. Trimming removed 2 bases from V and 5 bases from J; junction bases left unmatched: 8. This CDR3 region has 17 residues. The CDR3 protein is CASSERRTSGAKDTQYF. The CDR3 nucleotides are TGTGCCAGCAGTGAAAGGAGGACTAGCGGGGCAAAAGATACGCAGTATTTT.

The V call is TRBV7-2, the J call TRBJ1-2; TRBD1 agrees at 7 bases. Trimming removed 4 bases from V and 7 bases from J; junction bases left unmatched: 6. The germline V gene encodes CDR1 SGHTA and CDR2 FQGNSA. The CDR3 has 13 residues. CDR3 amino acids: CASSYRQGRGYTF. The CDR3 region has the DNA TGTGCCAGCAGCTATCGACAGGGTCGTGGCTACACCTTC.

Here the CDR3 reads CASSPITGTGKEKLFF. CDR3 DNA sequence: TGTGCCAGCAGCCCGATCACCGGGACGGGAAAGGAAAAACTGTTTTTT. The gene calls are TRBV7-8 and TRBJ1-4; TRBD1 might be the D (5 bases). Trimming cost V 5 bases and J 8 bases, with 21 bases left between them. Germline V gene data show CDR1 as SGHVS and CDR2 as FQNEAQ. CDR3 size: 16 residues.

The chain has TRBV23-1 and TRBJ1-2; D is ambiguous. TRBV23-1 is filed as an ORF, its function uncertain. There are 14 residues in the CDR3. V lost 8 bases and J 4 bases, leaving 17 bases between the germline ends. CDR3 protein: CASGNSRRSYGYTF. The CDR3 region has the DNA TGCGCCAGCGGTAACAGCAGGCGGTCCTATGGCTACACCTTC.

The rearrangement links TRBV7-9 to TRBJ2-3; D ambiguous. CDR3 length equals 13 residues. The V gene's germline CDR1 is SEHNR and CDR2 FQNEAQ (reference sequence). The germline V and J ends were trimmed by 0 bases and 5 bases, with 6 bases remaining between them. The CDR3 nucleotides are TGTGCCAGCAGCTTAGCGTCGGGAGATACGCAGTATTTT. Translation: CASSLASGDTQYF.

The CDR3 DNA sequence: TGTGCCAGCAGCGTCGGGACAGGGGTCTCCTACGAGCAGTACTTC. It codes for CASSVGTGVSYEQYF. The V call is TRBV9, the J call TRBJ2-7; 10 bases are shared with TRBD1. V trimming: 2 bases; J trimming: 0 bases; junction bases outside the gene matches: 2. Germline CDR1 is SGDLS and CDR2 is YYNGEE. The CDR3 length is 15 residues.

The chain couples TRBV2 to TRBJ2-3; 12 bases are shared with TRBD2. J gave up 0 bases and V 2 bases, and 9 bases lay outside the gene matches. The CDR3 is made up of 19 amino acids. Germline V lookup: CDR1 SNHLY, CDR2 FYNNEI. The CDR3 region is CASSEPSGRARGSTDTQYF. The CDR3, as DNA: TGTGCCAGCAGTGAACCTAGCGGGAGGGCCAGGGGGAGCACAGATACGCAGTATTTT. The full variable domain, rest sourced from reference TRBV2 and TRBJ2-3, is EPEVTQTPSHQVTQMGQEVILRCVPISNHLYFYWYRQILGQKVEFLVSFYNNEISEKSEIFDDQFSVERPDGSNFTLKIRSTKLEDSAMYFCASSEPSGRARGSTDTQYFGPGTRLTVL.

This rearrangement joins TRBV2 to TRBJ2-7; D remains ambiguous. The CDR3 extends over 14 amino acids. V lost 2 bases and J lost 2, with 10 bases in between. CDR1 and CDR2 (germline): SNHLY, FYNNEI. In DNA form, the CDR3 reads TGTGCCAGCAGTGAATACGACTCCCCCTACGAGCAGTACTTC. It encodes CASSEYDSPYEQYF.

The V and J genes are TRBV27 and TRBJ1-1; D might be TRBD1 (5 bases). The CDR3 totals 12 residues. Trimming left V 6 bases short and J 11 bases short, with 16 bases between. Germline-derived CDR1 and CDR2 are MNHEY and SMNVEV (reference sequence). The CDR3 here is CASSFRRGEAFF. For the CDR3, the DNA is TGTGCCAGCAGCTTCCGAAGGGGTGAGGCTTTCTTT.